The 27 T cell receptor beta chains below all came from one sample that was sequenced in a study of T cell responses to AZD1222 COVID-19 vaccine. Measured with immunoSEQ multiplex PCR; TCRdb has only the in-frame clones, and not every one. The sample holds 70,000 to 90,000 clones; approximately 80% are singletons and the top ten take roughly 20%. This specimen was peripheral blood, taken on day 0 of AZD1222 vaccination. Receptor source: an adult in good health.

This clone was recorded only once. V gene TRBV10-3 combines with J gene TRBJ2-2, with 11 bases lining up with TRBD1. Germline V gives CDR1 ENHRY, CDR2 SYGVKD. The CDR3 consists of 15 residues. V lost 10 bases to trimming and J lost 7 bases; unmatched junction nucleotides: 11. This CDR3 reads CATEGTGGLIGELFF. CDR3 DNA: TGTGCCACGGAAGGGACAGGGGGATTAATCGGGGAGCTGTTTTTT.

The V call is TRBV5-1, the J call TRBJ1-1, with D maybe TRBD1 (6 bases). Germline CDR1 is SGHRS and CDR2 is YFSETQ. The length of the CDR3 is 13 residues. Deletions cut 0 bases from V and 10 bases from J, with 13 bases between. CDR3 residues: CASSLEWGRTAFF. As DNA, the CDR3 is TGCGCCAGCAGCTTGGAATGGGGGCGCACAGCTTTCTTT.

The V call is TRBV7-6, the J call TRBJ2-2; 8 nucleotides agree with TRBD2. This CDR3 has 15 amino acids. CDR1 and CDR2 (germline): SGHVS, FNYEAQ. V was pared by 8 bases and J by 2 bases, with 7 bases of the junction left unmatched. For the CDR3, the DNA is TGTGCCAGCGGGCGACTAGCGCAAAACACCGGGGAGCTGTTTTTT. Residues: CASGRLAQNTGELFF.

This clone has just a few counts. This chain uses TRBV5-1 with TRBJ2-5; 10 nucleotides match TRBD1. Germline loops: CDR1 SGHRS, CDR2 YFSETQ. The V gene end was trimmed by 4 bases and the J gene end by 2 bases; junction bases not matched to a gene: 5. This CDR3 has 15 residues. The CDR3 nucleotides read TGCGCCAGCAGCCCCCGGGACAGGGGACAAGAGACCCAGTACTTC. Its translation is CASSPRDRGQETQYF.

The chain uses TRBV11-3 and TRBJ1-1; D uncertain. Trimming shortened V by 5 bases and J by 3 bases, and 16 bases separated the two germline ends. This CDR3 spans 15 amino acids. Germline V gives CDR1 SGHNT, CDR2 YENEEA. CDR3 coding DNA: TGTGCCAGCAGCCAAAGCGAGGATGGGGACACTGAAGCTTTCTTT. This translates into CASSQSEDGDTEAFF.

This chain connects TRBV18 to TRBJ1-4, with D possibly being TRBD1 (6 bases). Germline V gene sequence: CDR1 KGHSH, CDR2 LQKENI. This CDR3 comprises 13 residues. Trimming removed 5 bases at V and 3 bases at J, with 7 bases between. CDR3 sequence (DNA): TGTGCCAGCTCATCAGGGGCTAATGAAAAACTGTTTTTT. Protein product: CASSSGANEKLFF.

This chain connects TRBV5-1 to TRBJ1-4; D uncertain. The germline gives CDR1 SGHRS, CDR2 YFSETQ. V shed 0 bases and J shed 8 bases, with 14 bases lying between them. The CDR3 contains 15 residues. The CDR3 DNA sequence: TGCGCCAGCAGCTTGGAGGGAGTGTTGGGCGAAAAACTGTTTTTT. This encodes CASSLEGVLGEKLFF.

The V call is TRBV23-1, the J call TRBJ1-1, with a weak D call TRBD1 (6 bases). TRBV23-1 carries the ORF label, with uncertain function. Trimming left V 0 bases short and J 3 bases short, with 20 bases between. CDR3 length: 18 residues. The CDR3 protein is CASSQSFPATGRDTEAFF. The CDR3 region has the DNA TGCGCCAGCAGTCAATCCTTCCCCGCGACAGGACGGGACACTGAAGCTTTCTTT.

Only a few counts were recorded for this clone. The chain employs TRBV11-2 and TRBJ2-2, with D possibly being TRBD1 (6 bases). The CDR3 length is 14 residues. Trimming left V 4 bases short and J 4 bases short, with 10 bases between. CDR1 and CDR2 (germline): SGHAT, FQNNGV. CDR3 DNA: TGTGCCAGCAGCTCACAGGGCGGCACCGGGGAGCTGTTTTTT. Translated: CASSSQGGTGELFF.

The CDR3 sequence: CAWSVLGGLGYTF. CDR3 DNA sequence: TGTGCCTGGAGTGTATTGGGGGGCCTGGGCTACACCTTC. The chain has TRBV30 and TRBJ1-2, with D tentatively TRBD1 (6 bases). Between the trimmed V and J ends, which lost 0 bases and 8 bases, there was a span of 13 bases. CDR3 length: 13 amino acids. The germline gives CDR1 GTSNPN, CDR2 SVGIG (reference sequence).

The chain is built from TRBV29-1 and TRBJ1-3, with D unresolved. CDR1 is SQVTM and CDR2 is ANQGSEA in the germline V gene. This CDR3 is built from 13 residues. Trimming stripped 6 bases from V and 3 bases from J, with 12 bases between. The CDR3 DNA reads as TGCAGCGTCACCCGAGGGTTTGGAAACACCATATATTTT. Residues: CSVTRGFGNTIYF.

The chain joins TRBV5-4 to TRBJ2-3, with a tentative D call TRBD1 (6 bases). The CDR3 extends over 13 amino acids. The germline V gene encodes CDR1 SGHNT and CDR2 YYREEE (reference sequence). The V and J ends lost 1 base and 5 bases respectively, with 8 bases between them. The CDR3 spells CASSLNREDTQYF. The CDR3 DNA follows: TGTGCCAGCAGCTTGAACAGGGAAGATACGCAGTATTTT.

The CDR3 spells CASRLSGQETQYF. The CDR3, as DNA: TGTGCCAGCAGGCTGAGCGGCCAAGAGACCCAGTACTTC. The chain combines TRBV7-9 with TRBJ2-5; D is perhaps TRBD2 (5 bases). The CDR3 is made up of 13 amino acids. Germline CDR1 reads SEHNR; CDR2 reads FQNEAQ (reference sequence). With 6 bases removed from V and 1 base from J, the gap between germline ends came to 9 bases.

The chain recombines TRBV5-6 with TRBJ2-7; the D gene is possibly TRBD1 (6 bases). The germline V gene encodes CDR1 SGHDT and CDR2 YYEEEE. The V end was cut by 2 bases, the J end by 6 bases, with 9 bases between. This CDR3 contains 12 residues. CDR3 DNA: TGTGCCAGCAGCTTACAGGGTGGCGAGCAGTACTTC. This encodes CASSLQGGEQYF.

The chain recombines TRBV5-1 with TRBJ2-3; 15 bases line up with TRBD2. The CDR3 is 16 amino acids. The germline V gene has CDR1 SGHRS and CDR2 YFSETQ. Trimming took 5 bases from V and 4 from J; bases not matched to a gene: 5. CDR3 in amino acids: CASSGLAGGGPDTQYF. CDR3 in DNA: TGCGCCAGCAGTGGACTAGCGGGAGGGGGTCCAGATACGCAGTATTTT.

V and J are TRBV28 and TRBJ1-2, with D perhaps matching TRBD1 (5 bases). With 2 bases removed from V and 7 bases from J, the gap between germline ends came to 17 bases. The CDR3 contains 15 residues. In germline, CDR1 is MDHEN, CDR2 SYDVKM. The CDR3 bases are TGTGCCAGCAGTTTAATTTCGGAGGGAAGGGGTGGCTACACCTTC. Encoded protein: CASSLISEGRGGYTF.

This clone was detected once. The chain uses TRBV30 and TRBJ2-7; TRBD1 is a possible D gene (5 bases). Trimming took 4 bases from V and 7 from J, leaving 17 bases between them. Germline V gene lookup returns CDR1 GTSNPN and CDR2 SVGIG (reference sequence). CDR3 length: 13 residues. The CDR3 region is CAWNWKGVQEQYF. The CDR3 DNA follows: TGTGCCTGGAATTGGAAAGGGGTACAGGAGCAGTACTTC.

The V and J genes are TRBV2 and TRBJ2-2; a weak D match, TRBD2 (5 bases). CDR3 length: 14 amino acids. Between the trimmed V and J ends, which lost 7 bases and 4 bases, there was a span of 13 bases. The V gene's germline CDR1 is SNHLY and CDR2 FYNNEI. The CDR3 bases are TGTGCCAGCAATGTGGGAGTGAGCACCGGGGAGCTGTTTTTT. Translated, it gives CASNVGVSTGELFF.

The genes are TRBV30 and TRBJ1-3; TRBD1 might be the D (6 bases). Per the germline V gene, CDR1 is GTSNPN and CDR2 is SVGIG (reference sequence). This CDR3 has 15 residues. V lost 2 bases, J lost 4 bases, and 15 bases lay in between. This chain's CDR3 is CAWSISDRSGNTIYF. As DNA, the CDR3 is TGTGCCTGGAGTATCAGCGACAGGTCGGGAAACACCATATATTTT.

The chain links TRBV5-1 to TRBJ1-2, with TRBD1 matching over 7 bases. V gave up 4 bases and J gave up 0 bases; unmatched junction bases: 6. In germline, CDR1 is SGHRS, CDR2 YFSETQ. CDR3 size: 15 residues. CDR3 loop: CASSPGQLSNYGYTF. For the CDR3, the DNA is TGCGCCAGCAGCCCGGGACAGCTTTCTAACTATGGCTACACCTTC.

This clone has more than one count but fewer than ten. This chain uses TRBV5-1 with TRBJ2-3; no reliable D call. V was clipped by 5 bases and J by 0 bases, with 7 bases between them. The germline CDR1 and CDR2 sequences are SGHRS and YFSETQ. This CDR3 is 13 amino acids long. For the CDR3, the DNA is TGCGCCAGCAGAGACAAGAGCACAGATACGCAGTATTTT. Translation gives CASRDKSTDTQYF.

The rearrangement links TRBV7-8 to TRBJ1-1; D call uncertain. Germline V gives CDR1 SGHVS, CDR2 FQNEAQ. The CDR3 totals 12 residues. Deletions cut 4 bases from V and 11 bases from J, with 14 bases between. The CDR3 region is CASSWPGEGAFF. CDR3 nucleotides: TGTGCCAGCAGCTGGCCTGGGGAGGGTGCTTTCTTT.

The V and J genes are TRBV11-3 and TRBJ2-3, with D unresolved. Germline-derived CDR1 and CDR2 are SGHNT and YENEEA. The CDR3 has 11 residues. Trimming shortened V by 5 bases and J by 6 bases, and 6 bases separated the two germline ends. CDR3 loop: CASSQGDTQYF. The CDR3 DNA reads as TGTGCCAGCAGCCAAGGGGATACGCAGTATTTT.

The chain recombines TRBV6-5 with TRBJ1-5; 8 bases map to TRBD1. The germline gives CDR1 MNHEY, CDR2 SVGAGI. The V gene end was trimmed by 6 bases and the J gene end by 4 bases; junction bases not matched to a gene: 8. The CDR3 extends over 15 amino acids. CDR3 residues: CASREEQGGNQPQHF. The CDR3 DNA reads TGTGCCAGCAGGGAGGAACAGGGGGGAAATCAGCCCCAGCATTTT.

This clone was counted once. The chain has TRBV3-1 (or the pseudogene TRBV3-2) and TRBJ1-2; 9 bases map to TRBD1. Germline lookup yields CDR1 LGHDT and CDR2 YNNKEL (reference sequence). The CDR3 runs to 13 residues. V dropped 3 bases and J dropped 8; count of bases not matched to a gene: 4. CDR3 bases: TGTGCCAGCAGCCAGGGACAGGGCGGAGGCTACACCTTC. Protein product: CASSQGQGGGYTF.

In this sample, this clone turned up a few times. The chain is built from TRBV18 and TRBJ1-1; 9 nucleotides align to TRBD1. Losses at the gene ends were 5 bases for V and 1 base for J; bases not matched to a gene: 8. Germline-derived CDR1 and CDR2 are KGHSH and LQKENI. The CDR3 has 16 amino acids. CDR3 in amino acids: CASSSRDRARNTEAFF. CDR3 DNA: TGTGCCAGCTCATCTCGGGACAGGGCGAGGAACACTGAAGCTTTCTTT. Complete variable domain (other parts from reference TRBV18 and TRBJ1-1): NAGVMQNPRHLVRRRGQEARLRCSPMKGHSHVYWYRQLPEEGLKFMVYLQKENIIDESGMPKERFSAEFPKEGPSILRIQQVVRGDSAAYFCASSSRDRARNTEAFFGQGTRLTVV.

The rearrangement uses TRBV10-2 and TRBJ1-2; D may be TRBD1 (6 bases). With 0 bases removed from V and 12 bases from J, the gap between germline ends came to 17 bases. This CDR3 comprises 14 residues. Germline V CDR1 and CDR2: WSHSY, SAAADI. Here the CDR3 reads CASSESRTAAGNTF. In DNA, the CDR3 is TGCGCCAGCAGTGAGTCGAGGACAGCGGCCGGGAACACCTTC.